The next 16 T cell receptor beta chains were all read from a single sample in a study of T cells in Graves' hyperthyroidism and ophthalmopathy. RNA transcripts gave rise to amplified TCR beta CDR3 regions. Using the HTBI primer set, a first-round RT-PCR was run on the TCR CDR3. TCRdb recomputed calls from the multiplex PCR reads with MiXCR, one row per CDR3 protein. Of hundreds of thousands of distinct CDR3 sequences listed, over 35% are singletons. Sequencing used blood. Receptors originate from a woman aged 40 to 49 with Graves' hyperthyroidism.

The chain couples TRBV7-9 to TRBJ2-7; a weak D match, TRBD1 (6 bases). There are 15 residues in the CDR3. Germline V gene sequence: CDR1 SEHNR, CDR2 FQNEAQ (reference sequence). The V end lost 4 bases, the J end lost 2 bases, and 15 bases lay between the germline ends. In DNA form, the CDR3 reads TGTGCCAGCAGCTCCCCAGGGGACGGGACCTACGAGCAGTACTTC. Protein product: CASSSPGDGTYEQYF.

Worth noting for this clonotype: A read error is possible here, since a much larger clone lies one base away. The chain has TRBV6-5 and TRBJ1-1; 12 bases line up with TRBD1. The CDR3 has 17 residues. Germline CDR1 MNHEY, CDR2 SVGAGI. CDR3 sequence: CAISYGTGGLMNTEAFF. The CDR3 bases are TGTGCCATCAGTTACGGGACAGGGGGCCTCATGAACACTGAAGCTTTCTTT.

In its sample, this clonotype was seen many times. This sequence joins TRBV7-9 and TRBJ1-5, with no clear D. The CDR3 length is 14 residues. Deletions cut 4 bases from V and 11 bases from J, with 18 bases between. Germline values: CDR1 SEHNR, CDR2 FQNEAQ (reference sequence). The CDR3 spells CASSSDLGERAQHF. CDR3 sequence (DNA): TGTGCCAGCAGCTCGGACCTTGGGGAAAGGGCCCAGCATTTT.

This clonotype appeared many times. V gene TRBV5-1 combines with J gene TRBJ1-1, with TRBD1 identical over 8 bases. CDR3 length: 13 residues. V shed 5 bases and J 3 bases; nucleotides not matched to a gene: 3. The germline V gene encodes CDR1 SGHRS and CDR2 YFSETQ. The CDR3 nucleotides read TGCGCCAGCAGGTTACAGGGGGACACTGAAGCTTTCTTT. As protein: CASRLQGDTEAFF. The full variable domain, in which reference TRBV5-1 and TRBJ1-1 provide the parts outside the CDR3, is KAGVTQTPRYLIKTRGQQVTLSCSPISGHRSVSWYQQTPGQGLQFLFEYFSETQRNKGNFPGRFSGRQFSNSRSEMNVSTLELGDSALYLCASRLQGDTEAFFGQGTRLTVV.

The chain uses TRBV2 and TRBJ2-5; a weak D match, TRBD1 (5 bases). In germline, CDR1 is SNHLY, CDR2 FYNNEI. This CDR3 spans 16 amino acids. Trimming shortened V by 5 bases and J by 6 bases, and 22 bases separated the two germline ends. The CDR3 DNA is TGTGCCAGCAGTTTTCTCGGACACACCAGGGTGAAGACCCAGTACTTC. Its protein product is CASSFLGHTRVKTQYF.

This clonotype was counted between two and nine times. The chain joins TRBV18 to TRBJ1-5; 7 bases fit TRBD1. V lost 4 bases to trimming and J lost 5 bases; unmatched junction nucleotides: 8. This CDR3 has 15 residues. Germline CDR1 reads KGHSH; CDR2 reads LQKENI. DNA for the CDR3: TGTGCCAGCTCACGGTTAGGGGGCGACGATCAGCCCCAGCATTTT. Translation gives CASSRLGGDDQPQHF.

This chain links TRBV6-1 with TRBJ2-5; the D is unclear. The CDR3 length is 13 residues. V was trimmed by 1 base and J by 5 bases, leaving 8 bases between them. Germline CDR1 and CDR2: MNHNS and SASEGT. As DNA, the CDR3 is TGTGCCAGCAGTGAAGAAATAGGGGAGACCCAGTACTTC. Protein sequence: CASSEEIGETQYF.

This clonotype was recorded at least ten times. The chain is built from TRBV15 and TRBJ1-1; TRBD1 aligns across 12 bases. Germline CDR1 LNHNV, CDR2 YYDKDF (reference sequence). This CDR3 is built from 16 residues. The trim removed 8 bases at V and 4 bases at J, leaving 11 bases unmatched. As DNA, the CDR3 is TGTGCCACCGAAGCGGGACAGGGGGCTAGTGGCACTGAAGCTTTCTTT. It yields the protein CATEAGQGASGTEAFF.

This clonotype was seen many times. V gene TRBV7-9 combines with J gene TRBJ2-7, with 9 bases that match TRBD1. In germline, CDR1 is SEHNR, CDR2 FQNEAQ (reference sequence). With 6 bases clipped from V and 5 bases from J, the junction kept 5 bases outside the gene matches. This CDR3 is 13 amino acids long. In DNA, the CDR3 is TGTGCCAGCAGGGCCGGGACAGGGAACGAGCAGTACTTC. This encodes CASRAGTGNEQYF.

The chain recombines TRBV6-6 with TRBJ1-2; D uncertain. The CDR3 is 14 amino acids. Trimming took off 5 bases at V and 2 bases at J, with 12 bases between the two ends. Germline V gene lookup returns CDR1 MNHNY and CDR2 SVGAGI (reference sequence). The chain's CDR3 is CASSPDGKNYGYTF. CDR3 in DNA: TGTGCCAGCAGTCCGGACGGGAAAAACTATGGCTACACCTTC.

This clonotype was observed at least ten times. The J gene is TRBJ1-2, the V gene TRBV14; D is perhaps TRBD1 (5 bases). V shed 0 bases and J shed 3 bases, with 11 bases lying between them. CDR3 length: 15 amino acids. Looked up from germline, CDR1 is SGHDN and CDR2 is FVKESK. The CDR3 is CASSQDLAGYYGYTF. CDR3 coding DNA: TGTGCCAGCAGCCAAGATCTTGCAGGGTACTATGGCTACACCTTC.

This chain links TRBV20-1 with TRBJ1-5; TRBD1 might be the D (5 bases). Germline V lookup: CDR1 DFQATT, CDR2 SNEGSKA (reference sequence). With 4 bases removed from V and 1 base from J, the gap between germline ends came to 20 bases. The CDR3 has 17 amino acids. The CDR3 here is CSATQNGGKRSNQPQHF. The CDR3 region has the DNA TGCAGTGCTACACAAAATGGGGGAAAACGCAGCAATCAGCCCCAGCATTTT.

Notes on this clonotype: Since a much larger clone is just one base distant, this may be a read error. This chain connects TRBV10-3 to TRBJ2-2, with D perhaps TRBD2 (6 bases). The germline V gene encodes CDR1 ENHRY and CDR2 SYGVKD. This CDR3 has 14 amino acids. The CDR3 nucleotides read TGTGTCATCAGACCCCGGGAGCGACCCGGGGAGCTGTTTTTT. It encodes CVIRPRERPGELFF.

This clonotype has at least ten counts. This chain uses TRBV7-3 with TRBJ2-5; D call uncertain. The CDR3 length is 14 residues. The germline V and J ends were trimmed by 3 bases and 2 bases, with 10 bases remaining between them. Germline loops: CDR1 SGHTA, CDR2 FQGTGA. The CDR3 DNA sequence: TGTGCCAGCAGCTTTGGTGGGCTACAAGAGACCCAGTACTTC. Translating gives CASSFGGLQETQYF.

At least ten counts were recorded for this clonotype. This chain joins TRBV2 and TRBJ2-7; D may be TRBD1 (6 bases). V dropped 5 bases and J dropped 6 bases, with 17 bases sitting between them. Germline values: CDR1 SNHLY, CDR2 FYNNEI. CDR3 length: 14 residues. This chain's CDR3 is CASSPGPGAVEQYF. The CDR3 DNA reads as TGTGCCAGCAGTCCAGGGCCAGGGGCGGTCGAGCAGTACTTC. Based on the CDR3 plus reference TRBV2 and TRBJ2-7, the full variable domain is EPEVTQTPSHQVTQMGQEVILRCVPISNHLYFYWYRQILGQKVEFLVSFYNNEISEKSEIFDDQFSVERPDGSNFTLKIRSTKLEDSAMYFCASSPGPGAVEQYFGPGTRLTVT.

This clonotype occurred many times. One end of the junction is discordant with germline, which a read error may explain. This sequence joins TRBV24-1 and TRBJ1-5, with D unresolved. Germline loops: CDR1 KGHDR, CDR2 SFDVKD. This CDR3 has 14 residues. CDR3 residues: CATSNDGSTQPQHF. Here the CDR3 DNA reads TGTGCCACCAGTAACGACGGAAGCACTCAGCCCCAGCATTTT.